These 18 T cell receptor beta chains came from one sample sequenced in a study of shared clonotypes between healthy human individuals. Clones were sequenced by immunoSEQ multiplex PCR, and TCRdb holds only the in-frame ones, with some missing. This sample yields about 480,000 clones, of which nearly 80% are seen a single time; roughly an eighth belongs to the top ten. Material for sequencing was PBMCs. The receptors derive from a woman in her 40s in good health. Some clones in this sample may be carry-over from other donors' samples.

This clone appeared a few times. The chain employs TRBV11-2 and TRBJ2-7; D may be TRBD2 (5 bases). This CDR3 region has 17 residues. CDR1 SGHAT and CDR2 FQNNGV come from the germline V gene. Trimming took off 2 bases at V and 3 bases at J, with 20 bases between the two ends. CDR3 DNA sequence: TGTGCCAGCAGCTTATCATCGGCTAGCTCACTTAACTACGAGCAGTACTTC. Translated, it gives CASSLSSASSLNYEQYF.

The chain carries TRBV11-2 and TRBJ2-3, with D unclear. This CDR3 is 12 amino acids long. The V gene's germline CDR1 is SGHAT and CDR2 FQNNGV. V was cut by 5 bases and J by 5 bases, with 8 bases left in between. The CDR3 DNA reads TGTGCCAGCAGCCCAAGCCGAGATACGCAGTATTTT. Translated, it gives CASSPSRDTQYF.

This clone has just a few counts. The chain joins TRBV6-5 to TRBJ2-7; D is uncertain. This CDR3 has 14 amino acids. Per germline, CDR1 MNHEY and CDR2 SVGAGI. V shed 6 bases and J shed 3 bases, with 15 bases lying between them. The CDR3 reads CASSPRAESYEQYF. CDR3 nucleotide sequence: TGTGCCAGCAGCCCTCGGGCCGAGAGCTACGAGCAGTACTTC.

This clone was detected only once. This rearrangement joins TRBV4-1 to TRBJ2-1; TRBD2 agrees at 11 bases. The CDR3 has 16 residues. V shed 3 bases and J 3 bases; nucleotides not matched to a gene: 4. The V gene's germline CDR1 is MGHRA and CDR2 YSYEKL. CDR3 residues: CASSQGSGRVYNEQFF. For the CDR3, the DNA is TGCGCCAGCAGCCAGGGTAGCGGGAGGGTCTACAATGAGCAGTTCTTC.

The CDR3 DNA reads as TGTGCCAGCAGCCCTACCAGGGATGAAAAACTGTTTTTT. Its translation is CASSPTRDEKLFF. The rearrangement joins TRBV7-9 to TRBJ1-4, with a weak D call TRBD1 (5 bases). This CDR3 region has 13 residues. V lost 5 bases, J lost 6 bases, and 10 bases lay in between. Germline values: CDR1 SEHNR, CDR2 FQNEAQ (reference sequence).

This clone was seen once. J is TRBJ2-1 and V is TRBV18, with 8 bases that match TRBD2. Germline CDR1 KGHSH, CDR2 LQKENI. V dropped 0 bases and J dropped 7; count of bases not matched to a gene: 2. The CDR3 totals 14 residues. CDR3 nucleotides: TGTGCCAGCTCACCACCTAGCGGGGTAAATGAGCAGTTCTTC. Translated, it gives CASSPPSGVNEQFF.

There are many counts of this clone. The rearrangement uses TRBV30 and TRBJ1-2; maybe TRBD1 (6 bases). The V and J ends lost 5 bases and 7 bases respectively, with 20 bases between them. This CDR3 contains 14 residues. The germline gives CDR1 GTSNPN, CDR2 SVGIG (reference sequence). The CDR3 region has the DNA TGTGCCTGGGGGGGGCCGAGGACAAAGGCTGGCTACACCTTC. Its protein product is CAWGGPRTKAGYTF.

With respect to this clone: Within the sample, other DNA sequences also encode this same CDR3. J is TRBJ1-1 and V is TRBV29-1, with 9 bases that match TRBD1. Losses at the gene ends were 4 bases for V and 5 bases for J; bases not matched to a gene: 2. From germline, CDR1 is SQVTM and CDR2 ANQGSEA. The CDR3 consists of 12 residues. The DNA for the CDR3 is TGCAGCGTTGGACAGGGGGGTACTGAAGCTTTCTTT. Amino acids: CSVGQGGTEAFF.

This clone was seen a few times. CDR3 DNA: TGTGCCATCAGTGAGGGACAGCCAACTAATGAAAAACTGTTTTTT. Translation: CAISEGQPTNEKLFF. The V and J genes are TRBV10-3 and TRBJ1-4; the D gene is possibly TRBD1 (6 bases). V gave up 2 bases and J gave up 0 bases, with 7 bases separating them. Germline assignment: CDR1 ENHRY and CDR2 SYGVKD. The CDR3 length is 15 residues.

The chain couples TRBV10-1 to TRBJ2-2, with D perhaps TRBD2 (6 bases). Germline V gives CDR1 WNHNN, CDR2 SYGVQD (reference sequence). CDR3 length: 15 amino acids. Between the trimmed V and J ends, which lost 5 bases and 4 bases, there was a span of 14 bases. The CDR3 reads CASSLAGSTTGELFF. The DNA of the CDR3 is TGCGCCAGCAGTCTTGCCGGGAGTACCACCGGGGAGCTGTTTTTT.

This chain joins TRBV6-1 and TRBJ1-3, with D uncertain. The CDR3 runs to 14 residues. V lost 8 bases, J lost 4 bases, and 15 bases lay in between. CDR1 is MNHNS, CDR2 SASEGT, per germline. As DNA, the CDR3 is TGTGCCAGCCGGCGTCCCCTAGCCGGAAACACCATATATTTT. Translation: CASRRPLAGNTIYF.

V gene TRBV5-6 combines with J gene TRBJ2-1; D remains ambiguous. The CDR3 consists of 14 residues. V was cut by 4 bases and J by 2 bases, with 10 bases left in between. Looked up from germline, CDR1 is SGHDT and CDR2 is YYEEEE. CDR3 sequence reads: CASSPRSTYNEQFF. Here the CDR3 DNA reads TGTGCCAGCAGCCCCCGGTCGACCTACAATGAGCAGTTCTTC.

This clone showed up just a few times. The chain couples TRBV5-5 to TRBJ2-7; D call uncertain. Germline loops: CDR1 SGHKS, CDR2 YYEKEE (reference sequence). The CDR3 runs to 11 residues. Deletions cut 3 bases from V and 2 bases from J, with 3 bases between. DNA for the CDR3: TGTGCCAGCAGCTCGACCTACGAGCAGTACTTC. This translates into CASSSTYEQYF.

The CDR3 here is CASSLGRGYNEQFF. The CDR3 DNA reads as TGTGCCAGCAGCTTAGGTCGGGGCTACAATGAGCAGTTCTTC. The rearrangement joins TRBV7-2 to TRBJ2-1, with D possibly matching TRBD2 (5 bases). Germline assignment: CDR1 SGHTA and CDR2 FQGNSA. V shed 1 base and J shed 3 bases, with 7 bases lying between them. The CDR3 loop spans 14 amino acids.

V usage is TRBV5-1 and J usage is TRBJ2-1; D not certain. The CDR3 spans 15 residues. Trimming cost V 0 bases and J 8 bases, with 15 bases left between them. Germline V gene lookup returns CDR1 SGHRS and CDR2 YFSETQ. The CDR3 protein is CASSLEPETGYEQFF. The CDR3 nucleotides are TGCGCCAGCAGCTTGGAACCAGAGACGGGCTATGAGCAGTTCTTC.

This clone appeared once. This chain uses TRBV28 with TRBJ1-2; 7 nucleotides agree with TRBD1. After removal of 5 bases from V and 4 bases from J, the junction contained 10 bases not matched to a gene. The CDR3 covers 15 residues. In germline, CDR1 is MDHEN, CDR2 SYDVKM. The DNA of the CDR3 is TGTGCCAGCAGTCCGAGCGGGACAGCTGTCTATGGCTACACCTTC. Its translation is CASSPSGTAVYGYTF.

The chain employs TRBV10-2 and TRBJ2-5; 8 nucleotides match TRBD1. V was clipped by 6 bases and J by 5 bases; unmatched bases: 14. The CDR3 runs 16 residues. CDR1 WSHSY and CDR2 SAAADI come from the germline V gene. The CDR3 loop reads CASSQEAGTGGETQYF. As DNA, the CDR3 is TGCGCCAGCAGCCAAGAAGCCGGGACAGGCGGTGAGACCCAGTACTTC.

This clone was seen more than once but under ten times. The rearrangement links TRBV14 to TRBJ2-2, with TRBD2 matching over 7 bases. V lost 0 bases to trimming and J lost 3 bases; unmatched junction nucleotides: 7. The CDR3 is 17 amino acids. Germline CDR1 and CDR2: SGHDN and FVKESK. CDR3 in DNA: TGTGCCAGCAGCCAAGATAAGGGAGGGCGCGACACCGGGGAGCTGTTTTTT. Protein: CASSQDKGGRDTGELFF. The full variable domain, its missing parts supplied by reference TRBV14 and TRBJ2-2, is EAGVTQFPSHSVIEKGQTVTLRCDPISGHDNLYWYRRVMGKEIKFLLHFVKESKQDESGMPNNRFLAERTGGTYSTLKVQPAELEDSGVYFCASSQDKGGRDTGELFFGEGSRLTVL.